These 12 T cell receptor beta chains were sequenced from one sample in a study of T cells after yellow fever vaccination (dated by TCRdb to about 2019). The label giving this sample's treatment or condition can be read as: live attenuated yellow fever vaccine strain. Preparation of the library involved 5' RACE. Sequenced on an Illumina NovaSeq 6000. The public reads were quality trimmed at Q25 with fastp and then assembled into clones with MiXCR by TCRdb, keeping productive beta chains. CDR3 protein sequences are deduplicated, and each keeps its most common genes and DNA. Recorded for this sample are about 240,000 distinct CDR3 sequences; roughly 3.5% of them occurred a single time. About 19% of the sample is in the top ten clones. Source: PBMCs, taken 15 days after the yellow fever booster vaccination. The receptors shown here come from a man aged 18 to 30 who received the YFV17D yellow fever vaccine.

This clonotype was seen ten or more times. The chain couples TRBV7-2 to TRBJ2-1; 8 nucleotides align to TRBD2. V lost 5 bases and J lost 8; bases outside the gene matches: 11. The germline gives CDR1 SGHTA, CDR2 FQGNSA. There are 15 residues in the CDR3. This CDR3 is CASSTSAGVFDEQFF. CDR3 nucleotide sequence: TGTGCCAGCAGCACCTCAGCGGGGGTATTCGATGAGCAGTTCTTC.

This clonotype was found many times. V is TRBV5-8 and J is TRBJ2-1, with D tentatively TRBD2 (6 bases). CDR1 SGHTS and CDR2 YDEGEE come from the germline V gene. Trimming pared 2 bases from V and 1 base from J, leaving 13 bases between. The CDR3 runs 16 residues. The CDR3 bases are TGTGCCAGCAGCTTTTTCCGGGGGAATTCCTACAATGAGCAGTTCTTC. Residues: CASSFFRGNSYNEQFF.

This clonotype showed up just a few times. The chain recombines TRBV6-4 with TRBJ1-4; TRBD1 might be the D (5 bases). There are 18 residues in the CDR3. V dropped 1 base and J dropped 7 bases, with 22 bases sitting between them. Germline lookup yields CDR1 MRHNA and CDR2 SNTAGT. CDR3 coding DNA: TGTGCCAGCAGTGACTTTTCCCCAGGGCCCAAGCCGGGTGAAAAACTGTTTTTT. Its protein is CASSDFSPGPKPGEKLFF.

Many counts were recorded for this clonotype. The chain combines TRBV7-2 with TRBJ1-1; unclear D gene. CDR1 and CDR2 from the germline V gene are SGHTA and FQGNSA. V was pared by 3 bases and J by 4 bases, with 12 bases between. The CDR3 extends over 14 amino acids. The CDR3 nucleotides are TGTGCCAGCAGCTTCCTGGGCGGGAGCACTGAAGCTTTCTTT. Translating it yields CASSFLGGSTEAFF.

This clonotype was recorded at least ten times. The CDR3 spells CASSFGRGDAGGYTF. The CDR3 bases are TGTGCCAGCAGTTTCGGACGCGGAGACGCCGGAGGCTACACCTTC. The chain combines TRBV27 with TRBJ1-2, with unresolved D. The V gene lost 3 bases and the J gene lost 8 bases, with 19 bases spanning the gap. From germline, CDR1 is MNHEY and CDR2 SMNVEV (reference sequence). The length of the CDR3 is 15 residues.

This clonotype was seen ten or more times. This chain connects TRBV7-2 to TRBJ2-6, with 7 bases fitting TRBD2. Per germline, CDR1 SGHTA and CDR2 FQGNSA. Unmatched junction bases numbered 9, after V lost 3 bases and J lost 4 bases. The CDR3 length is 17 residues. CDR3 in amino acids: CASSFSRGGYGANVLTF. In nucleotides, the CDR3 is TGTGCCAGCAGCTTTTCGAGGGGAGGGTACGGGGCCAACGTCCTGACTTTC.

This clonotype was seen at least ten times. This chain links TRBV7-2 with TRBJ2-2; the D gene is possibly TRBD1 (5 bases). V dropped 1 base and J dropped 2 bases, with 11 bases sitting between them. The CDR3 is 16 amino acids. Germline-derived CDR1 and CDR2 are SGHTA and FQGNSA. The CDR3 nucleotides read TGTGCCAGCAGCTTAGTACGGACAAGAAACACCGGGGAGCTGTTTTTT. Amino acids: CASSLVRTRNTGELFF.

This clonotype was recorded at least ten times. V is TRBV5-5 and J is TRBJ2-1; the D gene is possibly TRBD2 (5 bases). Trimming took 1 base from V and 6 from J, leaving 17 bases between them. This CDR3 is built from 16 residues. Germline V gives CDR1 SGHKS, CDR2 YYEKEE (reference sequence). CDR3 DNA: TGTGCCAGCAGCTTGACTAGACCCCCCTCCCTCAATGAGCAGTTCTTC. This sequence encodes CASSLTRPPSLNEQFF. Based on the CDR3 plus reference TRBV5-5 and TRBJ2-1, the full variable domain is DAGVTQSPTHLIKTRGQQVTLRCSPISGHKSVSWYQQVLGQGPQFIFQYYEKEERGRGNFPDRFSARQFPNYSSELNVNALLLGDSALYLCASSLTRPPSLNEQFFGPGTRLTVL.

In this sample, this clonotype turned up many times. V is TRBV6-2 or TRBV6-3 and J is TRBJ2-1; TRBD1 matches 10 bases. Trimming took 0 bases from V and 3 from J; bases not matched to a gene: 11. Germline loops: CDR1 MNHEY, CDR2 SVGEGT. The CDR3 consists of 19 residues. CDR3 sequence reads: CASSYSPTGGNFLYNEQFF. CDR3 DNA: TGTGCCAGCAGTTACTCCCCGACAGGGGGCAATTTTCTCTACAATGAGCAGTTCTTC.

This clonotype was observed a few times. The CDR3 sequence is CASTIGTGGFYGYTF. The CDR3 DNA is TGTGCCAGCACCATAGGGACAGGGGGCTTCTATGGCTACACCTTC. The chain joins TRBV12-3 or TRBV12-4 to TRBJ1-2; 12 nucleotides match TRBD1. The V segment lost 7 bases and the J segment 4 bases; nucleotides outside the gene matches: 7. The CDR3 has 15 residues.

This clonotype occurred many times. The rearrangement uses TRBV18 and TRBJ1-5; D is unclear. In germline, CDR1 is KGHSH, CDR2 LQKENI. V dropped 3 bases and J dropped 4 bases, with 13 bases sitting between them. There are 15 residues in the CDR3. CDR3 coding DNA: TGTGCCAGCTCACCGACACCAGCCGGGAATCAGCCCCAGCATTTT. Protein product: CASSPTPAGNQPQHF.

This clonotype was recorded at least ten times. The chain joins TRBV4-3 to TRBJ1-6; D gene ambiguous. The V end was cut by 0 bases, the J end by 4 bases, with 13 bases between. CDR3 size: 17 residues. The germline CDR1 and CDR2 sequences are LGHNA and YSLEER. In DNA form, the CDR3 reads TGCGCCAGCAGCCAAGATCTAAGGGAACAGTATAATTCACCCCTCCACTTT. Protein sequence: CASSQDLREQYNSPLHF.